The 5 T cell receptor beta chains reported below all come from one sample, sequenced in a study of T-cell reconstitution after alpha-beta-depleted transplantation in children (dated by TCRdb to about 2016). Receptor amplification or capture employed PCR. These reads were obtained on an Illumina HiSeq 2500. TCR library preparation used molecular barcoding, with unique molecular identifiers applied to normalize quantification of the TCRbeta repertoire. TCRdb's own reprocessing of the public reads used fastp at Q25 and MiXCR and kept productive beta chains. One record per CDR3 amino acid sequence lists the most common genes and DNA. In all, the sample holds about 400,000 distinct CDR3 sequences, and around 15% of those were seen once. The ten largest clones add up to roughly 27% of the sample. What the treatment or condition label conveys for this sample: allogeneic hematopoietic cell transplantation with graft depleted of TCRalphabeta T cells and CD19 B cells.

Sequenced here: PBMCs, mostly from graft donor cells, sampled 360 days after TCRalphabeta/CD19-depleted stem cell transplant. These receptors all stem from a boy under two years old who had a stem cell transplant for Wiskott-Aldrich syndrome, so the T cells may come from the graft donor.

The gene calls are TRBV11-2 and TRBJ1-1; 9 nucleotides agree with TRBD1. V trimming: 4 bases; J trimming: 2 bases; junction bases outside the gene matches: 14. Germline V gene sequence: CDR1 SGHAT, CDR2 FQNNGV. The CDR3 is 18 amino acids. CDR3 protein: CASSSYPFYTGGNTEAFF. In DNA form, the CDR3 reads TGTGCCAGCAGCTCTTACCCGTTTTATACAGGGGGCAACACTGAAGCTTTCTTT.

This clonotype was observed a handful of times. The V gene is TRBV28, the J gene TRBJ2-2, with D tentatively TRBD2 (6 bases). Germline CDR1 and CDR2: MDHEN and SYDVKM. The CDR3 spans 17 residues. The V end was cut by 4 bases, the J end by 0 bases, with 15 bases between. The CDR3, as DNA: TGTGCCAGCAGTTGGACGATAGCGGTTTCGAACACCGGGGAGCTGTTTTTT. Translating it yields CASSWTIAVSNTGELFF.

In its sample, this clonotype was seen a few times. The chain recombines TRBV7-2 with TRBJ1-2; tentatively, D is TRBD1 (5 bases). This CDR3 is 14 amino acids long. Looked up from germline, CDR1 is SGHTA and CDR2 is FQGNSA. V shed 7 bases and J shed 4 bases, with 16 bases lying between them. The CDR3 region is CASMRGEPGYGYTF. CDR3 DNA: TGTGCCAGCATGCGGGGGGAACCGGGCTATGGCTACACCTTC.

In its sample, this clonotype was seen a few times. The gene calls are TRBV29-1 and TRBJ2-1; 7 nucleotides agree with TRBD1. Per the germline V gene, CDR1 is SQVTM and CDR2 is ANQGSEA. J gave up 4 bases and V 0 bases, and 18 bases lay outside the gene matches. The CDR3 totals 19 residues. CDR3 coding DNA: TGCAGCGTTGAAGATCCCGCGTGGGGACGGGACAGAGTGTACAATGAGCAGTTCTTC. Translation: CSVEDPAWGRDRVYNEQFF.

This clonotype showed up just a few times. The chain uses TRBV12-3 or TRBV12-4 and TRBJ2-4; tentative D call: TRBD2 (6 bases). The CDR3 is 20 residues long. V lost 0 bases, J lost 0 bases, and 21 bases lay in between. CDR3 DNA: TGTGCCAGCAGTTTAGCACGCGGGGCAAGGAAAGCGGGAGCCAAAAACATTCAGTACTTC. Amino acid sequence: CASSLARGARKAGAKNIQYF.